The 21 T cell receptor beta chains listed next were all sequenced from one sample in a study of blood T cells in healthy people across ages. The use of a sample-barcoded 5' primer and a J-beta primer mix characterized a second PCR of roughly 6 to 12 cycles. A single record per CDR3 protein comes from TCRdb applying MiXCR to the 5' RACE reads. This sample carries about 650,000 distinct CDR3 sequences, 32% of them seen once, and the ten largest clones take approximately 15%. The sequenced sample consisted of blood. The receptors were sampled from an elderly woman in good health.

Turning to this clonotype: The conserved closing phenylalanine or tryptophan is absent in this CDR3, likely reflecting a read error. The gene calls are TRBV5-1 and TRBJ1-1; tentatively, D is TRBD1 (5 bases). The CDR3 runs to 15 residues. In germline, CDR1 is SGHRS, CDR2 YFSETQ. The V end was cut by 7 bases, the J end by 0 bases, with 16 bases between. Here the CDR3 DNA reads TGCGCCAGCGGTTCCCGGGGACTCTTGAACACTGAAGCTTTCGTT. This encodes CASGSRGLLNTEAFV.

This clonotype occurred a few times. The chain combines TRBV6-6 with TRBJ1-6; 7 bases fit TRBD1. The CDR3 is 12 residues long. The germline V gene has CDR1 MNHNY and CDR2 SVGAGI (reference sequence). Unmatched junction bases numbered 7, after V lost 5 bases and J lost 15 bases. CDR3 sequence (DNA): TGTGCCAGCAGTCGTCAATCAGGGGGCCTCCACTTT. Protein product: CASSRQSGGLHF.

V is TRBV5-1 and J is TRBJ2-4; 8 bases fit TRBD1. Gene TRBJ2-7 matches the end of the DNA better, so the J call may be wrong. Per the germline V gene, CDR1 is SGHRS and CDR2 is YFSETQ. The CDR3 is 14 residues long. CDR3 protein: CASSLTGQEYEQYF. The CDR3 coding sequence is TGCGCCAGCAGCTTAACGGGACAGGAATACGAGCAGTACTTC.

This clonotype was seen ten or more times. The rearrangement joins TRBV18 to TRBJ2-7; 9 nucleotides match TRBD2. The CDR3 spans 17 residues. The germline CDR1 and CDR2 sequences are KGHSH and LQKENI. With V trimmed by 3 bases and J by 0 bases, 9 bases remained unmatched. This CDR3 reads CASSPSGAGGSSYEQYF. CDR3 sequence (DNA): TGTGCCAGCTCACCCTCCGGTGCGGGGGGGAGCTCCTACGAGCAGTACTTC.

This clonotype has just a few counts. V gene TRBV3-1 combines with J gene TRBJ2-1, with a tentative D call TRBD1 (5 bases). V lost 4 bases, J lost 5 bases, and 15 bases lay in between. CDR3 length equals 15 residues. The germline CDR1 and CDR2 sequences are LGHDT and YNNKEL (reference sequence). CDR3 region: CASSPWKGFDNEQFF. CDR3 coding DNA: TGTGCCAGCAGCCCCTGGAAGGGGTTCGACAATGAGCAGTTCTTC.

This clonotype was recorded many times. The chain carries TRBV3-1 and TRBJ1-2; D not certain. Trimming stripped 3 bases from V and 1 base from J, with 9 bases between. Germline lookup yields CDR1 LGHDT and CDR2 YNNKEL (reference sequence). This CDR3 has 14 residues. The CDR3 here is CASSQVGLNYGYTF. DNA of the CDR3: TGTGCCAGCAGCCAGGTCGGTCTTAACTATGGCTACACCTTC.

Remarks on this clonotype: Possible read error: a much larger clone is one base away. The CDR3 here is CASSLISATSPSEQYF. CDR3 coding DNA: TGTGCCAGCAGCTTAATCTCAGCCACGTCTCCAAGCGAGCAGTACTTC. This rearrangement joins TRBV7-3 to TRBJ2-7; D is undetermined. The V end lost 1 base, the J end lost 6 bases, and 19 bases lay between the germline ends. The germline gives CDR1 SGHTA, CDR2 FQGTGA. The CDR3 covers 16 residues.

The rearrangement uses TRBV6-2 or TRBV6-3 and TRBJ2-7; D not resolved. V lost 0 bases and J 12 bases, leaving 9 bases between the germline ends. The CDR3 has 11 amino acids. Germline V gives CDR1 MNHEY, CDR2 SVGEGT. CDR3 bases: TGTGCCAGCAGTTACTCGGCAAGGCCGTACTTC. It translates to CASSYSARPYF.

This clonotype came up many times. This chain connects TRBV11-2 to TRBJ2-7, with 9 positions matching TRBD1. The trim removed 5 bases at V and 4 bases at J, leaving 9 bases unmatched. The germline V gene encodes CDR1 SGHAT and CDR2 FQNNGV. The CDR3 covers 15 residues. CDR3 nucleotide sequence: TGTGCCAGCAGCCCAGGGGACAGGGTAACTTACGAGCAGTACTTC. Translated, it gives CASSPGDRVTYEQYF.

In this sample, this clonotype turned up a few times. Here the CDR3 reads CASSLAGRVGTEAFF. The CDR3 bases are TGCGCCAGCAGCTTGGCCGGGAGGGTGGGCACTGAAGCTTTCTTT. The chain couples TRBV5-1 to TRBJ1-1; D gene ambiguous. Per the germline V gene, CDR1 is SGHRS and CDR2 is YFSETQ. This CDR3 has 15 residues. The V and J ends lost 0 bases and 4 bases respectively, with 13 bases between them.

This clonotype was picked up many times. This chain connects TRBV6-2 or TRBV6-3 to TRBJ2-1; D assignment may be TRBD1 or TRBD2 (6 bases each). V lost 0 bases, J lost 12 bases, and 18 bases lay in between. Germline V gene data show CDR1 as MNHEY and CDR2 as SVGEGT. This CDR3 has 15 residues. The CDR3 coding sequence is TGTGCCAGCAGTTACTCTAGCAGGGGAGGTGGTATGCAGTTCTTC. Encoded protein: CASSYSSRGGGMQFF.

This clonotype was seen many times. This sequence joins TRBV20-1 and TRBJ2-7; 7 bases are a match to TRBD2. CDR1 DFQATT and CDR2 SNEGSKA come from the germline V gene (reference sequence). The CDR3 runs 15 residues. Trimming at V came to 0 bases and at J to 3 bases, leaving 8 bases not matched to a gene. The CDR3 nucleotides are TGCAGTGCTAGAGATAAGAGCGGGGACTACTACGAGCAGTACTTC. Its protein product is CSARDKSGDYYEQYF.

Worth noting for this clonotype: It may be a read error: a sequence one base away is much more abundant. As DNA, the CDR3 is TGCAGTGCTAGAGCCCGGAGGCTCTCCTACGAGCAGTACTTC. Translation gives CSARARRLSYEQYF. The chain recombines TRBV20-1 with TRBJ2-7, with D tentatively TRBD2 (5 bases). Per germline, CDR1 DFQATT and CDR2 SNEGSKA (reference sequence). V was trimmed by 1 base and J by 0 bases, leaving 10 bases between them. CDR3 length equals 14 residues.

Regarding this clonotype: Given a much more abundant clone one base away, this may be a read error. The gene calls are TRBV6-2 or TRBV6-3 and TRBJ2-1, with D perhaps TRBD1 or TRBD2 (6 bases each). This CDR3 comprises 14 residues. V lost 7 bases and J lost 13, with 23 bases in between. Germline V gives CDR1 MNHEY, CDR2 SVGEGT. CDR3 region: CASTRTGAWETQFF. The CDR3 DNA sequence: TGTGCCAGCACCCGAACGGGGGCCTGGGAGACCCAGTTCTTC.

The chain carries TRBV4-2 and TRBJ1-2; D gene unclear. V gave up 2 bases and J gave up 6 bases, with 7 bases separating them. In germline, CDR1 is LGHNA, CDR2 YNFKEQ. There are 12 residues in the CDR3. The CDR3 spells CASSQSADGYTF. The CDR3 bases are TGTGCCAGCAGCCAATCCGCCGATGGCTACACCTTC.

V and J are TRBV5-1 and TRBJ2-1; 9 positions match TRBD2. The trim removed 3 bases at V and 2 bases at J, leaving 6 bases unmatched. Germline V gene sequence: CDR1 SGHRS, CDR2 YFSETQ. The CDR3 extends over 16 amino acids. CDR3 bases: TGCGCCAGCAGCTCCTTAGCGGGAGACGCCTACAATGAGCAGTTCTTC. It yields the protein CASSSLAGDAYNEQFF. The full variable domain, completed using reference TRBV5-1 and TRBJ2-1, is KAGVTQTPRYLIKTRGQQVTLSCSPISGHRSVSWYQQTPGQGLQFLFEYFSETQRNKGNFPGRFSGRQFSNSRSEMNVSTLELGDSALYLCASSSLAGDAYNEQFFGPGTRLTVL.

In DNA form, the CDR3 reads TGTGCCACCAGCAGAGGACAGGGGGCTTCAGGAAACACCATATATTTT. Amino acids: CATSRGQGASGNTIYF. V and J are TRBV15 and TRBJ1-3; 10 nucleotides align to TRBD1. Per the germline V gene, CDR1 is LNHNV and CDR2 is YYDKDF (reference sequence). CDR3 size: 16 residues. After removal of 1 base from V and 4 bases from J, the junction contained 4 bases not matched to a gene.

This clonotype was seen only a few times. The rearrangement links TRBV12-3 or TRBV12-4 to TRBJ1-2, with 9 positions matching TRBD1. CDR3 length equals 14 residues. Trimming at V came to 7 bases and at J to 4 bases, leaving 7 bases not matched to a gene. The CDR3 sequence: CASTDRGSVYGYTF. CDR3 DNA: TGTGCCAGCACCGACAGGGGGAGCGTCTATGGCTACACCTTC.

About this clonotype itself: One base away lies a much larger clone, so this may be a sequencing read error. V and J are TRBV7-9 and TRBJ1-1; D uncertain. Trimming took 1 base from V and 3 from J, leaving 6 bases between them. CDR1 is SEHNR, CDR2 FQNEAQ, per germline (reference sequence). The CDR3 has 13 residues. The CDR3 here is CASSLEWDTEAFF. The CDR3 nucleotides read TGTGCCAGCAGCTTAGAGTGGGACACTGAAGCTTTCTTT.

This clonotype was recorded at least ten times. The V call is TRBV7-9, the J call TRBJ2-7; perhaps D is TRBD1 or TRBD2 (5 bases each). Germline V gene data show CDR1 as SEHNR and CDR2 as FQNEAQ (reference sequence). V lost 5 bases and J lost 0, with 14 bases in between. This CDR3 is built from 15 residues. CDR3 DNA sequence: TGTGCCAGCAGCCCCCGGACGGGGACCTCCTACGAGCAGTACTTC. It translates to CASSPRTGTSYEQYF.

This clonotype was counted only a few times. A much larger clone lies a single base off, so this may be a read error. The chain carries TRBV9 and TRBJ2-7; D unresolved. The germline V gene has CDR1 SGDLS and CDR2 YYNGEE. This CDR3 has 13 residues. The CDR3, as DNA: TGTGCCAGCAGCGTAGATGAGAACTACGTGCAGTACTTC. Translation gives CASSVDENYVQYF.